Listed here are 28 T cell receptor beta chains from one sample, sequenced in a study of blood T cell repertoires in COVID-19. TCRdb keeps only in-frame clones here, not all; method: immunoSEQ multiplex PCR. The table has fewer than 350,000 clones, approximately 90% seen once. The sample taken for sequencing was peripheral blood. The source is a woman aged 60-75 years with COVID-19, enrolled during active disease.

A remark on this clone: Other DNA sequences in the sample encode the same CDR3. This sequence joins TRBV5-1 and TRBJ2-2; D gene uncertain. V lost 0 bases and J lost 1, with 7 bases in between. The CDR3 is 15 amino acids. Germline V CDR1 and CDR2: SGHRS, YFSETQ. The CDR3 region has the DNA TGCGCCAGCAGCTTGGGGGCCGTGAACACCGGGGAGCTGTTTTTT. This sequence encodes CASSLGAVNTGELFF.

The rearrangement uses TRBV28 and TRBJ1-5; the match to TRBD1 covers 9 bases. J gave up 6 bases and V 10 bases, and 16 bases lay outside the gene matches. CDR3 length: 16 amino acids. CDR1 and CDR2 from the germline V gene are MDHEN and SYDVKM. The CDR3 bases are TGTGCCACCAGGGGGACAGGGTCTAAATCTTCTCAGCCCCAGCATTTT. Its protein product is CATRGTGSKSSQPQHF. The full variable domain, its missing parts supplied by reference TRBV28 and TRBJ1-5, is DVKVTQSSRYLVKRTGEKVFLECVQDMDHENMFWYRQDPGLGLRLIYFSYDVKMKEKGDIPEGYSVSREKKERFSLILESASTNQTSMYLCATRGTGSKSSQPQHFGDGTRLSIL.

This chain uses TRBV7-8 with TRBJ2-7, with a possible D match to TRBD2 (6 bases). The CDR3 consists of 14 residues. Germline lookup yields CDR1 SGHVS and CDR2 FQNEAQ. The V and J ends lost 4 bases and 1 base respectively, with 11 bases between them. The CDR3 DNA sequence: TGTGCCAGCAGCTGGAGGGAACGGTCCTACGAGCAGTACTTC. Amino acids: CASSWRERSYEQYF.

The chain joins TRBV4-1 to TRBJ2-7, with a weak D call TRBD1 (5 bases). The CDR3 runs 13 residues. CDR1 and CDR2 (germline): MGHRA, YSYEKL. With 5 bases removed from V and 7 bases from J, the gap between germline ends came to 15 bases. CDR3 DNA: TGCGCCAGCAGCTCCGACAGACTTCTGGAGCAGTACTTC. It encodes CASSSDRLLEQYF.

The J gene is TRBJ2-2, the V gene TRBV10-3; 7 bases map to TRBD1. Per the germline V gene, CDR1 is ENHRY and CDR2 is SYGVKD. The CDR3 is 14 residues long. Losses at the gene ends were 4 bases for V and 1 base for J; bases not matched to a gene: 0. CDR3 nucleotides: TGTGCCATCAGTGGGACAGGGAACACCGGGGAGCTGTTTTTT. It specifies CAISGTGNTGELFF.

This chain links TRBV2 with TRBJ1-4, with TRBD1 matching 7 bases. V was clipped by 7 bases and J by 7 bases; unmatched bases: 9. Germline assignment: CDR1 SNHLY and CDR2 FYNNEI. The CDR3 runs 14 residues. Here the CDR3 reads CASNLGTEGEKLFF. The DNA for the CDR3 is TGTGCCAGCAATTTGGGGACAGAGGGTGAAAAACTGTTTTTT.

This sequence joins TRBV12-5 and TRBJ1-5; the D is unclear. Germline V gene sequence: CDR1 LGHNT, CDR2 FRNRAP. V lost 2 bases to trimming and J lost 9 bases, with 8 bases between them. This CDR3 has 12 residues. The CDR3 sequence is CASGLPLGPQHF. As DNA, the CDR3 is TGTGCTAGTGGTTTGCCCCTAGGGCCCCAGCATTTT.

Here the CDR3 reads CASFDRGGGTDTQYF. CDR3 coding DNA: TGTGCCAGTTTTGACAGGGGAGGAGGGACAGATACGCAGTATTTT. The gene calls are TRBV19 and TRBJ2-3; 8 nucleotides line up with TRBD1. The CDR3 spans 15 residues. Trimming took 8 bases from V and 3 from J; bases not matched to a gene: 10. The V gene's germline CDR1 is LNHDA and CDR2 SQIVND (reference sequence).

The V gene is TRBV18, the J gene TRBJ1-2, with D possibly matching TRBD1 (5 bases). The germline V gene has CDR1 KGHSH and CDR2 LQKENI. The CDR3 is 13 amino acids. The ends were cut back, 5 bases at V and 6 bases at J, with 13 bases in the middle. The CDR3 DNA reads TGTGCCAGCTCAGGGGCCGGCGGCAATGGCTACACCTTC. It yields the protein CASSGAGGNGYTF.

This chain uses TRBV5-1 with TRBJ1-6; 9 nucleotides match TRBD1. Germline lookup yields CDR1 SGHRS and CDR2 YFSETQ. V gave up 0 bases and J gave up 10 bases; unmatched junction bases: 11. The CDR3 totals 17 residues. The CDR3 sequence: CASSLAGDRVKISPLHF. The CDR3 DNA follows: TGCGCCAGCAGCTTGGCTGGGGACAGGGTAAAAATATCACCCCTCCACTTT.

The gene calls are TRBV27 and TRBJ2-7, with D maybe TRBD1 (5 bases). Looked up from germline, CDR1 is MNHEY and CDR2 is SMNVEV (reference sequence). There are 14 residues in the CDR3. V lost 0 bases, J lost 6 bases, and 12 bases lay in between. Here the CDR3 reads CASSLSRVSLEQYF. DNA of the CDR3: TGTGCCAGCAGTTTATCCAGGGTGAGCCTCGAGCAGTACTTC.

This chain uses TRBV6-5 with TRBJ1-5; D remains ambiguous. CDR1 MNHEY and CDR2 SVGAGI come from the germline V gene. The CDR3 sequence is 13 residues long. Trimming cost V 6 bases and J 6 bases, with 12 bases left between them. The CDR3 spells CASRDHEGQPQHF. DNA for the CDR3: TGTGCCAGCAGAGATCATGAGGGTCAGCCCCAGCATTTT.

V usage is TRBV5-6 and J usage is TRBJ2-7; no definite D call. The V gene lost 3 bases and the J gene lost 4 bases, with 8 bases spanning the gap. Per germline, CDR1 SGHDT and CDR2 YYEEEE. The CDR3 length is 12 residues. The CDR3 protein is CASSSVTYEQYF. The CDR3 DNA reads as TGTGCCAGCAGCTCCGTGACATACGAGCAGTACTTC.

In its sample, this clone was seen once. The CDR3 here is CASSLEGRNIQYF. CDR3 nucleotides: TGTGCCAGCAGCTTGGAGGGGAGGAACATTCAGTACTTC. The chain joins TRBV5-6 to TRBJ2-4, with D maybe TRBD2 (6 bases). Per the germline V gene, CDR1 is SGHDT and CDR2 is YYEEEE. The CDR3 totals 13 residues. Trimming pared 0 bases from V and 7 bases from J, leaving 8 bases between.

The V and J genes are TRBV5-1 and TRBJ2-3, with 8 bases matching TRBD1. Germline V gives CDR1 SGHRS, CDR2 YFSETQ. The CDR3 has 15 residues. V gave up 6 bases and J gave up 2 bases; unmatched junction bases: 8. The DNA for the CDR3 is TGCGCCAGCAAAGAACAGGGGGTTTCCACAGATACGCAGTATTTT. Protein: CASKEQGVSTDTQYF. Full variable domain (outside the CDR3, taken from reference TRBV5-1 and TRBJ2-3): KAGVTQTPRYLIKTRGQQVTLSCSPISGHRSVSWYQQTPGQGLQFLFEYFSETQRNKGNFPGRFSGRQFSNSRSEMNVSTLELGDSALYLCASKEQGVSTDTQYFGPGTRLTVL.

CDR3 region: CAISPGGATGVNTEAFF. The CDR3 DNA is TGTGCCATCTCACCCGGGGGGGCCACTGGAGTGAACACTGAAGCTTTCTTT. The chain uses TRBV19 and TRBJ1-1, with D perhaps matching TRBD1 (6 bases). Per the germline V gene, CDR1 is LNHDA and CDR2 is SQIVND (reference sequence). The CDR3 length is 17 residues. The V and J ends lost 10 bases and 0 bases respectively, with 24 bases between them.

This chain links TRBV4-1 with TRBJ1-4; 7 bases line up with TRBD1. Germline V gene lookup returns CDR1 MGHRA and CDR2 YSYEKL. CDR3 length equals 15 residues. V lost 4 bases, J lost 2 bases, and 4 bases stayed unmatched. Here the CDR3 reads CASSRTGVTNEKLFF. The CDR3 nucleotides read TGCGCCAGCAGCCGAACAGGGGTTACTAATGAAAAACTGTTTTTT.

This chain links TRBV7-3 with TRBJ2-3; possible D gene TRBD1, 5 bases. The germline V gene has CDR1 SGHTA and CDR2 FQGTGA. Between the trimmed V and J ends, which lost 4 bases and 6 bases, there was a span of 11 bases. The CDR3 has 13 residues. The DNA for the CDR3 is TGTGCCAGCAGCTCAGGGTTTGTGGATACGCAGTATTTT. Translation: CASSSGFVDTQYF.

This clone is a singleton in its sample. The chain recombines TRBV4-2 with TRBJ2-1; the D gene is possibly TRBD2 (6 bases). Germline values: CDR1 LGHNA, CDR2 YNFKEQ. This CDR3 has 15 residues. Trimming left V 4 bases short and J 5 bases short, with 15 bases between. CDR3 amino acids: CASSPGVAEDNEQFF. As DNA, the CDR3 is TGTGCCAGCAGCCCCGGGGTAGCGGAGGACAATGAGCAGTTCTTC.

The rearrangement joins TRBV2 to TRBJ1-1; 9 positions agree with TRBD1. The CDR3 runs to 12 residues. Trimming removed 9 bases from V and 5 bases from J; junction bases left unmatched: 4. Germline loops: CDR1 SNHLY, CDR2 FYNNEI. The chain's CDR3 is CARQGTGTEAFF. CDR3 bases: TGTGCCAGGCAGGGGACAGGGACTGAAGCTTTCTTT.

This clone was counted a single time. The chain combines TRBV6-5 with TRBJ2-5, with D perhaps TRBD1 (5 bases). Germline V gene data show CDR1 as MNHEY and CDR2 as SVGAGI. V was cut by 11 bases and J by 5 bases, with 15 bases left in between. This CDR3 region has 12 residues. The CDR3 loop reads CAAAGLGETQYF. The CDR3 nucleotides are TGTGCCGCGGCAGGGTTGGGGGAGACCCAGTACTTC.

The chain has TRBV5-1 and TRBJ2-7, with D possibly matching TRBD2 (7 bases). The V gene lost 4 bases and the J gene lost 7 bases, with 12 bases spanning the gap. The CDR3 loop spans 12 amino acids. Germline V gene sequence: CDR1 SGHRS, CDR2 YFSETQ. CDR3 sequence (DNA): TGCGCCAGCAGCGGGGGGGGCTGGGAGCAGTACTTC. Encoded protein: CASSGGGWEQYF.

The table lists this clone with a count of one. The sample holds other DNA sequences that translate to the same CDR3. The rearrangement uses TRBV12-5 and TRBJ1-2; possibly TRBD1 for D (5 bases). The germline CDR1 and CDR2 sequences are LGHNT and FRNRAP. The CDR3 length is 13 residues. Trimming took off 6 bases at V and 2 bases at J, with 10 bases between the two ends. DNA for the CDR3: TGTGCTAGTGGAGCAGGGATCAACTATGGCTACACCTTC. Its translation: CASGAGINYGYTF.

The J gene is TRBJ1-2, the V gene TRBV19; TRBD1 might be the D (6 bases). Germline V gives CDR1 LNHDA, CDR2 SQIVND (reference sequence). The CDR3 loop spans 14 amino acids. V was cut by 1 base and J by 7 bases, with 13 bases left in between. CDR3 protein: CASSIVRTDGGYTF. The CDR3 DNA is TGTGCCAGTAGTATAGTCCGGACAGACGGTGGCTACACCTTC.

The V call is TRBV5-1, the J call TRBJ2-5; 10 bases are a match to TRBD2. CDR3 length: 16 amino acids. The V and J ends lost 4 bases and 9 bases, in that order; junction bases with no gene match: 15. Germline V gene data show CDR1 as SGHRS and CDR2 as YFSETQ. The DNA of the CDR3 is TGCGCCAGCAGCGTTCTAGCGGGGGCCCCTCAAGTCCCCCAGTACTTC. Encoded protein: CASSVLAGAPQVPQYF.

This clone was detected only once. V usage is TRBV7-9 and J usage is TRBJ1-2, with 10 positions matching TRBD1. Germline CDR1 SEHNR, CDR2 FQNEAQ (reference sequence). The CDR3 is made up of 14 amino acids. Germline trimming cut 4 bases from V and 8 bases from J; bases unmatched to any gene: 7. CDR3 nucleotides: TGTGCCAGCAGCTCTTGGGACAGGGGACGCGGCTACACCTTC. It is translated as CASSSWDRGRGYTF.

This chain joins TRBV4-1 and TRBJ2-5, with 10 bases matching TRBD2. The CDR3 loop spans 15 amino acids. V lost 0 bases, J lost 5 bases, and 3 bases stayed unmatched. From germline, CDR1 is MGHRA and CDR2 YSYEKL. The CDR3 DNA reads TGCGCCAGCAGCCAAGATAGCGGGGGGCCGGAGACCCAGTACTTC. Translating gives CASSQDSGGPETQYF.

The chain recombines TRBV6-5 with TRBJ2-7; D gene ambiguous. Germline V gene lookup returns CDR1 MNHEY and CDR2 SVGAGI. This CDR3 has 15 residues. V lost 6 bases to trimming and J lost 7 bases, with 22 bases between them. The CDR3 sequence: CASSLYGSRFREQYF. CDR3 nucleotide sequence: TGTGCCAGCAGCCTATATGGGTCCCGGTTCAGGGAGCAGTACTTC.